Shown below are 4 T cell receptor beta chains from a single sample sequenced in a study of shared clonotypes between healthy human individuals. The protocol was immunoSEQ multiplex PCR, while the TCRdb copy is restricted to in-frame clones and leaves out a portion. The sample holds 1.5 million to 2.5 million clones, about 95% seen once. Naive CD8 cells lacked CD45RO, underwent positive selection for CCR7 and left out terminally differentiated effector memory CD45RA+ cells. Specimen: naive CD8+ T cells sorted from blood. These receptors were obtained from a man between 18 and 35 years old in good health.

The chain couples TRBV10-3 to TRBJ1-3, with D possibly being TRBD1 (6 bases). The CDR3 has 16 amino acids. V lost 6 bases and J lost 0, with 15 bases in between. CDR1 and CDR2 from the germline V gene are ENHRY and SYGVKD. In nucleotides, the CDR3 is TGTGCCATCAGCCGGGCGGACAGATACTCTGGAAACACCATATATTTT. Protein: CAISRADRYSGNTIYF.

This sequence joins TRBV9 and TRBJ1-5, with a tentative D call TRBD1 (5 bases). The CDR3 consists of 13 residues. The germline gives CDR1 SGDLS, CDR2 YYNGEE. V shed 3 bases and J shed 6 bases, with 10 bases lying between them. This chain's CDR3 is CASSEGEVQPQHF. The CDR3 nucleotides read TGTGCCAGCAGCGAAGGGGAAGTTCAGCCCCAGCATTTT.

The chain carries TRBV4-1 and TRBJ2-7, with TRBD1 as a possible D gene (6 bases). The V gene's germline CDR1 is MGHRA and CDR2 YSYEKL. Trimming took off 5 bases at V and 2 bases at J, with 10 bases between the two ends. This CDR3 has 13 residues. CDR3 sequence reads: CASSIRTAYEQYF. The CDR3 DNA sequence: TGCGCCAGCAGCATACGGACAGCCTACGAGCAGTACTTC.

The rearrangement joins TRBV29-1 to TRBJ2-5, with D unresolved. Germline V gene sequence: CDR1 SQVTM, CDR2 ANQGSEA. This CDR3 is 15 amino acids long. V was shortened by 0 bases and J by 6 bases, with 17 bases between the two germline ends. The CDR3 here is CSVEDPRLVEKTQYF. The CDR3 nucleotides read TGCAGCGTTGAAGATCCCAGGCTAGTCGAGAAGACCCAGTACTTC.